These 9 T cell receptor beta chains originate from one sample sequenced in a study of Ad26.COV2.S vaccination and SARS-CoV-2 variants (dated by TCRdb to the early 2020s). The protocol used for the library was the immunoSEQ multiplex PCR assay. Imported from immuneACCESS, the table was reduced by TCRdb to in-frame sequences with V and J called. These copies leave out some clones; in studies compared against another copy, an unresolved V gene accounts for under half, and the cause of the remainder is not known. This sample holds more than 300,000 clones; approximately 86% were observed only once. The top ten clonotypes cover 9.5% to 12% of the sample. The treatment or condition label, as the study defines it: about 20 received Ad26.COV2.S at low or high dose, single or two shots; several received placebo; per-sample allocation not given. For vaccine and placebo recipients, the sequenced repertoires came from samples collected on day 63 after the first injection.

The sample here was peripheral blood, taken in a trial of Ad26.COV2.S vaccine versus placebo. Receptors were obtained from a person between 18 and 59 years old who received the Ad26.COV2.S COVID-19 vaccine or a placebo.

This rearrangement joins TRBV5-5 to TRBJ1-1; 7 bases agree with TRBD1. The trim removed 4 bases at V and 7 bases at J, leaving 10 bases unmatched. The CDR3 has 14 residues. CDR1 is SGHKS, CDR2 YYEKEE, per germline (reference sequence). DNA for the CDR3: TGTGCCAGCAGCAGACAGGGAGGTTCCTATGAAGCTTTCTTT. The encoded protein is CASSRQGGSYEAFF. Based on the CDR3 plus reference TRBV5-5 and TRBJ1-1, the full variable domain is DAGVTQSPTHLIKTRGQQVTLRCSPISGHKSVSWYQQVLGQGPQFIFQYYEKEERGRGNFPDRFSARQFPNYSSELNVNALLLGDSALYLCASSRQGGSYEAFFGQGTRLTVV.

This sequence joins TRBV7-9 and TRBJ1-2; the D is unclear. Trimming removed 1 base at V and 8 bases at J, with 11 bases between. The length of the CDR3 is 13 residues. Germline CDR1 SEHNR, CDR2 FQNEAQ (reference sequence). The CDR3 sequence is CASSLGAPKGYTF. CDR3 nucleotide sequence: TGTGCCAGCAGCTTAGGAGCCCCTAAAGGCTACACCTTC.

This rearrangement joins TRBV4-2 to TRBJ2-1; D may be TRBD2 (5 bases). This CDR3 comprises 15 residues. Germline CDR1 is LGHNA and CDR2 is YNFKEQ. V was shortened by 0 bases and J by 4 bases, with 10 bases between the two germline ends. CDR3 in amino acids: CASSQDPGLYNEQFF. The CDR3, as DNA: TGTGCCAGCAGCCAAGACCCTGGACTTTACAATGAGCAGTTCTTC.

This clone was observed once. The CDR3 region is CASSEGGGPPLGTDTQYF. CDR3 nucleotide sequence: TGTGCCAGCAGTGAAGGGGGCGGGCCCCCCCTTGGCACAGATACGCAGTATTTT. The V and J genes are TRBV6-1 and TRBJ2-3; either TRBD1 or TRBD2 may supply D (5 bases each). Germline V gene lookup returns CDR1 MNHNS and CDR2 SASEGT. The CDR3 is made up of 18 amino acids. V lost 1 base and J 1 base, leaving 18 bases between the germline ends.

The chain is built from TRBV7-3 and TRBJ2-2; D possibly corresponds to TRBD2 (6 bases). The CDR3 runs to 17 residues. V was trimmed by 5 bases and J by 7 bases, leaving 23 bases between them. Germline values: CDR1 SGHTA, CDR2 FQGTGA. The CDR3 here is CASSPAPMRGRDGELFF. The CDR3 coding sequence is TGTGCCAGCAGCCCCGCCCCTATGCGGGGAAGGGACGGGGAGCTGTTTTTT.

This chain connects TRBV5-1 to TRBJ2-3; 10 bases map to TRBD2. Germline V lookup: CDR1 SGHRS, CDR2 YFSETQ. This CDR3 spans 15 amino acids. V trimming: 4 bases; J trimming: 3 bases; junction bases outside the gene matches: 5. The CDR3 bases are TGCGCCAGCAGCCCAGCGGGGGGGCGAACAGATACGCAGTATTTT. This gives the protein CASSPAGGRTDTQYF.

The V call is TRBV7-9, the J call TRBJ1-5; no clear D gene. Between the trimmed V and J ends, which lost 5 bases and 8 bases, there was a span of 16 bases. CDR3 size: 14 residues. Germline CDR1 and CDR2: SEHNR and FQNEAQ (reference sequence). CDR3 region: CASSPNGVLEPQHF. The CDR3 nucleotides read TGTGCCAGCAGCCCAAACGGGGTTTTAGAGCCCCAGCATTTT.

The sample holds one count of this clone. The gene calls are TRBV6-2 or TRBV6-3 and TRBJ2-1; 12 bases map to TRBD2. The trim removed 0 bases at V and 1 base at J, leaving 4 bases unmatched. The germline V gene encodes CDR1 MNHEY and CDR2 SVGEGT. The length of the CDR3 is 18 residues. This CDR3 is CASSYSGTSGHSYNEQFF. The CDR3 DNA follows: TGTGCCAGCAGTTACTCTGGGACTAGCGGGCATTCCTACAATGAGCAGTTCTTC.

Only a few counts were recorded for this clone. The chain employs TRBV28 and TRBJ2-5, with 12 bases matching TRBD2. Germline V CDR1 and CDR2: MDHEN, SYDVKM. The V and J ends lost 10 bases and 5 bases, in that order; junction bases with no gene match: 8. This CDR3 spans 14 amino acids. The CDR3 DNA reads TGTGCCACCCATCTAGCGGGAGGGGTGGAGACCCAGTACTTC. Encoded protein: CATHLAGGVETQYF.